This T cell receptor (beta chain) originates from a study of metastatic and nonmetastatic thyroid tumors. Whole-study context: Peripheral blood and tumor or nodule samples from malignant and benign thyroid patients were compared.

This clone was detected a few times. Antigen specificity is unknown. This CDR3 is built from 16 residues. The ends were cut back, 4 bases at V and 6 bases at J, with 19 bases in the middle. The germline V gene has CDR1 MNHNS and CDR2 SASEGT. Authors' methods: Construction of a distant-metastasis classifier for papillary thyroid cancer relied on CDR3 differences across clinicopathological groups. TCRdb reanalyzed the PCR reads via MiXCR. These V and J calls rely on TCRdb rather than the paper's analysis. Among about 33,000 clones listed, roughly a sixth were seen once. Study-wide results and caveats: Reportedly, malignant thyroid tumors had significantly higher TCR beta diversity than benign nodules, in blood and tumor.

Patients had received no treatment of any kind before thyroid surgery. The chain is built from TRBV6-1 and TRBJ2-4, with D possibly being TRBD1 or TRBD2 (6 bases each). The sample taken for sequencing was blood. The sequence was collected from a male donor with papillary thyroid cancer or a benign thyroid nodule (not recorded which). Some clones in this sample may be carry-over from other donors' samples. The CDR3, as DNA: TGTGCCAGCAGTGTCCTAGCGACCCAGGGGTCAAACATTCAGTACTTC. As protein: CASSVLATQGSNIQYF.